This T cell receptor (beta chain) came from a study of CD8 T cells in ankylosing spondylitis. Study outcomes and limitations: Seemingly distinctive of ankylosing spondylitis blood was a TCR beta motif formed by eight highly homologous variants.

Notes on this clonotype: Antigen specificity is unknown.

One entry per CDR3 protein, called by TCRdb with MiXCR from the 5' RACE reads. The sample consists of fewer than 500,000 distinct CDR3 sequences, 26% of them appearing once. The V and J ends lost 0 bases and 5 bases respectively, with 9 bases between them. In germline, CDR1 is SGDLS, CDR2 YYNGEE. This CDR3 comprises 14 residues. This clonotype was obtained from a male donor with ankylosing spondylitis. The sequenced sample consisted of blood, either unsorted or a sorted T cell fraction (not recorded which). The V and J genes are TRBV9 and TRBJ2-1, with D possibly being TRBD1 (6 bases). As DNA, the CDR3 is TGTGCCAGCAGCGTAGCAGGGGTCAACAATGAGCAGTTCTTC. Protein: CASSVAGVNNEQFF.